This T cell receptor (beta chain) appears in the sequencing data of a study of OX40 agonist ivuxolimab in advanced cancers. General observations from the study: Nonresponders, in some cases, also had low normalized T-cell clonal expansion.

A remark on this clone: As yet, its antigen is unknown.

TCRdb keeps only in-frame clones here, not all; method: immunoSEQ multiplex PCR. Among over 50,000 clones listed, about nine tenths were seen once. Autoimmune disease history or systemic immunosuppression barred patients. The timepoints at which blood was sampled were baseline, cycle 4 day 1, and cycle 7 day 1. This CDR3 has 10 amino acids. The ends were cut back, 7 bases at V and 1 base at J, with 4 bases in the middle. Germline V gene lookup returns CDR1 GTSNPN and CDR2 SVGIG (reference sequence). The TCR originated in an adult with an advanced solid tumor such as melanoma, head and neck, liver or kidney cancer. This specimen was CD4+ or CD8+ T cells sorted from blood, taken in a trial of the OX40 agonist ivuxolimab. The rearrangement uses TRBV30 and TRBJ1-1, with unresolved D. As DNA, the CDR3 is TGTGCCTACCAGAACACTGAAGCTTTCTTT. As protein: CAYQNTEAFF.